Each of the 26 T cell receptor beta chains below was sequenced from the same sample in a study of beta chain features in type 1 diabetes. No antigen is known for these receptors. Findings and limits, study-wide: TCRB CDR3s from Type 1 diabetes patients were moderately but significantly shorter in all four CD4+ subsets.

As every portion of the isolated RNA was reverse transcribed, the sequencing read expressed TCRB transcripts. TCRdb's copy holds only in-frame clones and misses some; the assay was immunoSEQ multiplex PCR. The table has a few hundred thousand clones, more than 15% seen once. The sequenced material came from naive CD4+ T cells from blood. All receptors come from a young man with type 1 diabetes.

The chain is built from TRBV9 and TRBJ1-1; the match to TRBD1 covers 10 bases. CDR1 SGDLS and CDR2 YYNGEE come from the germline V gene. The CDR3 spans 15 residues. V gave up 2 bases and J gave up 2 bases; unmatched junction bases: 3. CDR3 bases: TGTGCCAGCAGCGTCGGACAGGGGGTTAACACTGAAGCTTTCTTT. This translates into CASSVGQGVNTEAFF.

In this sample, this clone turned up a few times. This chain joins TRBV25-1 and TRBJ1-1; 7 nucleotides align to TRBD1. Trimming removed 8 bases from V and 1 base from J; junction bases left unmatched: 7. Germline CDR1 MGHDK, CDR2 SYGVNS. The CDR3 consists of 14 residues. The CDR3: CASEGRTGNTEAFF. For the CDR3, the DNA is TGTGCCAGCGAGGGACGGACAGGGAACACTGAAGCTTTCTTT.

Note on this clone: The sample carries other DNA sequences with the same CDR3. The chain employs TRBV29-1 and TRBJ2-5; 8 bases line up with TRBD1. The length of the CDR3 is 12 residues. Germline values: CDR1 SQVTM, CDR2 ANQGSEA. The ends lost 7 bases at V and 2 bases at J; junction bases unmatched: 3. CDR3 residues: CSGRQGQETQYF. Here the CDR3 DNA reads TGCAGCGGAAGACAGGGGCAAGAGACCCAGTACTTC. Full variable domain (remainder filled in from reference TRBV29-1 and TRBJ2-5): SAVISQKPSRDICQRGTSLTIQCQVDSQVTMMFWYRQQPGQSLTLIATANQGSEATYESGFVIDKFPISRPNLTFSTLTVSNMSPEDSSIYLCSGRQGQETQYFGPGTRLLVL.

The V call is TRBV19, the J call TRBJ2-2, with no clear D. From germline, CDR1 is LNHDA and CDR2 SQIVND (reference sequence). Trimming left V 9 bases short and J 2 bases short, with 13 bases between. The CDR3 has 14 residues. CDR3 nucleotides: TGTGCCAGCATAATACAGCCAAACACCGGGGAGCTGTTTTTT. Encoded protein: CASIIQPNTGELFF.

This chain links TRBV10-3 with TRBJ2-5; 9 nucleotides line up with TRBD2. In germline, CDR1 is ENHRY, CDR2 SYGVKD. The V and J ends lost 2 bases and 5 bases, in that order; junction bases with no gene match: 6. This CDR3 region has 15 residues. The CDR3: CAISENGAGGETQYF. The CDR3 nucleotides read TGTGCCATCAGTGAGAATGGAGCGGGAGGTGAGACCCAGTACTTC.

The J gene is TRBJ2-7, the V gene TRBV13; weak D call: TRBD2 (5 bases). The germline V gene encodes CDR1 PRHDT and CDR2 FYEKMQ (reference sequence). This CDR3 comprises 15 residues. V dropped 5 bases and J dropped 0 bases, with 14 bases sitting between them. CDR3 DNA: TGTGCCAGCAGCAGGACTGGGCAGACCTCCTACGAGCAGTACTTC. It is translated as CASSRTGQTSYEQYF.

This clone was detected a few times. The chain links TRBV30 to TRBJ2-3; D gene unclear. CDR3 length: 13 residues. Deletions cut 8 bases from V and 6 bases from J, with 18 bases between. Germline values: CDR1 GTSNPN, CDR2 SVGIG (reference sequence). The CDR3 nucleotides read TGTGCCCGAGAGTTGGTATTGGGCGATACGCAGTATTTT. This sequence encodes CARELVLGDTQYF.

The rearrangement uses TRBV18 and TRBJ2-7, with no clear D. The length of the CDR3 is 13 residues. Trimming took 3 bases from V and 4 from J, leaving 10 bases between them. In germline, CDR1 is KGHSH, CDR2 LQKENI. The chain's CDR3 is CASSPGGVYEQYF. DNA for the CDR3: TGTGCCAGCTCACCTGGTGGAGTTTACGAGCAGTACTTC.

The chain couples TRBV10-3 to TRBJ2-1; 11 bases align to TRBD1. The CDR3 is 13 amino acids. Per germline, CDR1 ENHRY and CDR2 SYGVKD. V was clipped by 10 bases and J by 5 bases; unmatched bases: 4. For the CDR3, the DNA is TGTGCCACCGGACAGGGGGCTGACAATGAGCAGTTCTTC. Translation gives CATGQGADNEQFF.

This clone was counted between two and nine times. Other DNA sequences from this sample encode an identical CDR3 as well. The chain links TRBV6-5 to TRBJ2-3; D is uncertain. V was trimmed by 0 bases and J by 6 bases, leaving 4 bases between them. Germline CDR1 and CDR2: MNHEY and SVGAGI. CDR3 length: 12 amino acids. The CDR3 protein is CASSYSGDTQYF. In DNA form, the CDR3 reads TGTGCCAGCAGTTACTCGGGGGATACGCAGTATTTT.

There are a few counts of this clone. The V gene is TRBV5-1, the J gene TRBJ2-7; 10 bases fit TRBD2. The germline CDR1 and CDR2 sequences are SGHRS and YFSETQ. The CDR3 sequence is 15 residues long. The J segment lost 2 bases and the V segment lost 4 bases, leaving 6 bases of the junction unmatched. The CDR3: CASSPGTSVTYEQYF. Here the CDR3 DNA reads TGCGCCAGCAGCCCGGGGACTAGCGTGACCTACGAGCAGTACTTC.

The chain uses TRBV29-1 and TRBJ2-7; 8 bases are a match to TRBD1. The germline V gene encodes CDR1 SQVTM and CDR2 ANQGSEA. J was trimmed by 13 bases and V by 0 bases; bases with no gene match: 8. CDR3 length: 12 residues. CDR3 loop: CSVEEEDRALYF. In DNA, the CDR3 is TGCAGCGTTGAAGAGGAGGACAGGGCGCTTTACTTC.

The V and J genes are TRBV29-1 and TRBJ2-5; 8 nucleotides align to TRBD1. CDR3 length: 15 residues. With 6 bases clipped from V and 5 bases from J, the junction kept 14 bases outside the gene matches. CDR1 and CDR2 (germline): SQVTM, ANQGSEA. CDR3 bases: TGCAGCGTCCCCATGGGCAGGGGGCGTCTGGAGACCCAGTACTTC. Translated: CSVPMGRGRLETQYF.

This clone occurred a few times. The gene calls are TRBV5-1 and TRBJ2-7, with TRBD1 matching over 7 bases. CDR3 length: 14 residues. Germline assignment: CDR1 SGHRS and CDR2 YFSETQ. V trimming: 3 bases; J trimming: 0 bases; junction bases outside the gene matches: 3. The CDR3 nucleotides are TGCGCCAGCAGCTCGACAGGGAGCTCCTACGAGCAGTACTTC. It translates to CASSSTGSSYEQYF.

This clone was recorded a few times. The rearrangement links TRBV2 to TRBJ1-1, with a tentative D call TRBD1 (5 bases). Germline V gives CDR1 SNHLY, CDR2 FYNNEI. V was trimmed by 8 bases and J by 8 bases, leaving 15 bases between them. CDR3 length: 12 amino acids. The CDR3 loop reads CASGKGTPEAFF. The CDR3 nucleotides are TGTGCCAGCGGGAAAGGGACTCCAGAAGCTTTCTTT.

This sequence joins TRBV25-1 and TRBJ1-4; possibly TRBD1 for D (5 bases). V shed 5 bases and J shed 2 bases, with 12 bases lying between them. The germline V gene has CDR1 MGHDK and CDR2 SYGVNS. The CDR3 totals 15 residues. This chain's CDR3 is CASSLRGATNEKLFF. The CDR3 bases are TGTGCCAGCAGTCTCCGGGGCGCGACTAATGAAAAACTGTTTTTT.

V is TRBV29-1 and J is TRBJ2-7; D perhaps matches TRBD1 (5 bases). The germline gives CDR1 SQVTM, CDR2 ANQGSEA. The CDR3 contains 13 residues. The ends were cut back, 4 bases at V and 6 bases at J, with 16 bases in the middle. The CDR3 DNA follows: TGCAGCGTTGCCAGGGCTTCTGCAGGCGAGCAGTACTTC. Encoded protein: CSVARASAGEQYF.

This chain connects TRBV4-2 to TRBJ2-5; D might be TRBD1 (6 bases). This CDR3 region has 14 residues. Per the germline V gene, CDR1 is LGHNA and CDR2 is YNFKEQ. V shed 4 bases and J shed 2 bases, with 11 bases lying between them. CDR3 DNA sequence: TGTGCCAGCAGCCCGCGGACAGATCAAGAGACCCAGTACTTC. It yields the protein CASSPRTDQETQYF.

This clone was observed a handful of times. This rearrangement joins TRBV28 to TRBJ1-2; D not certain. Trimming took off 5 bases at V and 2 bases at J, with 6 bases between the two ends. The CDR3 spans 12 residues. The germline CDR1 and CDR2 sequences are MDHEN and SYDVKM. In DNA form, the CDR3 reads TGTGCCAGCAGTCAACCAAACTATGGCTACACCTTC. It specifies CASSQPNYGYTF.

This chain connects TRBV29-1 to TRBJ2-5, with D uncertain. The CDR3 runs 11 residues. Germline CDR1 reads SQVTM; CDR2 reads ANQGSEA. The V and J ends lost 7 bases and 5 bases respectively, with 11 bases between them. The CDR3 nucleotides are TGCAGCGCACGAGTAGGGGAGACCCAGTACTTC. This translates into CSARVGETQYF.

The genes are TRBV5-1 and TRBJ1-2; tentative D call: TRBD1 (6 bases). Germline CDR1 SGHRS, CDR2 YFSETQ. The CDR3 totals 14 residues. Between the trimmed V and J ends, which lost 0 bases and 2 bases, there was a span of 8 bases. The CDR3: CASSLDGQNYGYTF. DNA for the CDR3: TGCGCCAGCAGCTTGGATGGACAGAACTATGGCTACACCTTC.

The V gene is TRBV9, the J gene TRBJ2-7, with 7 bases aligning to TRBD2. Per the germline V gene, CDR1 is SGDLS and CDR2 is YYNGEE. The length of the CDR3 is 15 residues. V lost 4 bases and J lost 1; bases outside the gene matches: 8. In DNA, the CDR3 is TGTGCCAGCAGCCCAGAGGGAGGGAGGTCCTACGAGCAGTACTTC. This encodes CASSPEGGRSYEQYF. The full variable domain, in which reference TRBV9 and TRBJ2-7 provide the parts outside the CDR3, is DSGVTQTPKHLITATGQRVTLRCSPRSGDLSVYWYQQSLDQGLQFLIQYYNGEERAKGNILERFSAQQFPDLHSELNLSSLELGDSALYFCASSPEGGRSYEQYFGPGTRLTVT.

This clone came up a few times. The V and J genes are TRBV29-1 and TRBJ2-1, with 7 bases matching TRBD2. The germline gives CDR1 SQVTM, CDR2 ANQGSEA. This CDR3 has 13 residues. V gave up 4 bases and J gave up 6 bases; unmatched junction bases: 6. In DNA, the CDR3 is TGCAGCGTTGCGACTAGCACGGGCAATGAGCAGTTCTTC. Its protein is CSVATSTGNEQFF.

The CDR3 bases are TGTGCCAGCTCACCACCGGCGCAGGGGACGGGAGAGACCCAGTACTTC. Protein: CASSPPAQGTGETQYF. The chain has TRBV18 and TRBJ2-5; D might be TRBD1 (6 bases). V was shortened by 0 bases and J by 4 bases, with 15 bases between the two germline ends. Germline V CDR1 and CDR2: KGHSH, LQKENI. The CDR3 length is 16 residues.

The sample holds a few counts of this clone. This rearrangement joins TRBV30 to TRBJ2-5; 7 nucleotides agree with TRBD1. The CDR3 loop spans 13 amino acids. Germline CDR1 GTSNPN, CDR2 SVGIG (reference sequence). Losses at the gene ends were 2 bases for V and 4 bases for J; bases not matched to a gene: 4. The CDR3 sequence is CAWSKNRGETQYF. Here the CDR3 DNA reads TGTGCCTGGAGTAAGAACAGGGGAGAGACCCAGTACTTC.

CDR3 residues: CASRPGQGPNEQFF. CDR3 DNA: TGTGCCAGTAGGCCGGGACAGGGGCCCAATGAGCAGTTCTTC. The chain employs TRBV19 and TRBJ2-1, with 10 bases matching TRBD1. Germline V gene data show CDR1 as LNHDA and CDR2 as SQIVND (reference sequence). This CDR3 region has 14 residues. V dropped 6 bases and J dropped 6; count of bases not matched to a gene: 5. Based on the CDR3 plus reference TRBV19 and TRBJ2-1, the full variable domain is DGGITQSPKYLFRKEGQNVTLSCEQNLNHDAMYWYRQDPGQGLRLIYYSQIVNDFQKGDIAEGYSVSREKKESFPLTVTSAQKNPTAFYLCASRPGQGPNEQFFGPGTRLTVL.